These 17 T cell receptor beta chains were sequenced from one sample in a study of control samples from healthy donors and cancer patients. Profiled with immunoSEQ multiplex PCR; TCRdb holds only in-frame clones, not every one. The table has about 52,000 clones, over 85% seen once. The sequencing input was blood. Receptors were obtained from a man younger than 45 in good health.

V gene TRBV2 combines with J gene TRBJ2-7; 7 nucleotides match TRBD1. The length of the CDR3 is 17 residues. Unmatched junction bases numbered 15, after V lost 2 bases and J lost 5 bases. CDR1 and CDR2 (germline): SNHLY, FYNNEI. In DNA form, the CDR3 reads TGTGCCAGCAGTGAATCGCTGGCTTGGCTAGGGGGCGACGAGCAGTACTTC. Its protein product is CASSESLAWLGGDEQYF.

DNA of the CDR3: TGTGCCAGCAGCCCTCATCCGTACTTC. Its translation: CASSPHPYF. The chain is built from TRBV5-4 and TRBJ2-4; unclear D gene. V lost 4 bases and J 15 bases, leaving 8 bases between the germline ends. This CDR3 contains 9 residues. The V gene's germline CDR1 is SGHNT and CDR2 YYREEE (reference sequence).

V and J are TRBV4-2 and TRBJ1-1; possibly TRBD1 for D (6 bases). Germline-derived CDR1 and CDR2 are LGHNA and YNFKEQ. Trimming removed 2 bases from V and 0 bases from J, with 13 bases in between. This CDR3 comprises 16 residues. The CDR3 sequence: CASSQWGRGVNTEAFF. The CDR3 nucleotides are TGTGCCAGCAGCCAATGGGGGCGAGGGGTGAACACTGAAGCTTTCTTT.

The chain has TRBV29-1 and TRBJ1-2; D remains ambiguous. Germline values: CDR1 SQVTM, CDR2 ANQGSEA. Trimming shortened V by 1 base and J by 4 bases, and 7 bases separated the two germline ends. The CDR3 extends over 12 amino acids. The chain's CDR3 is CSVEVLSYGYTF. CDR3 in DNA: TGCAGCGTTGAAGTGCTCAGCTATGGCTACACCTTC. The full variable domain, with the rest looked up from reference TRBV29-1 and TRBJ1-2, is SAVISQKPSRDICQRGTSLTIQCQVDSQVTMMFWYRQQPGQSLTLIATANQGSEATYESGFVIDKFPISRPNLTFSTLTVSNMSPEDSSIYLCSVEVLSYGYTFGSGTRLTVV.

V usage is TRBV27 and J usage is TRBJ2-7; 11 nucleotides line up with TRBD1. This CDR3 is built from 19 residues. Germline V gene sequence: CDR1 MNHEY, CDR2 SMNVEV (reference sequence). The trim removed 0 bases at V and 3 bases at J, leaving 13 bases unmatched. In DNA form, the CDR3 reads TGTGCCAGCAGTTTATCGGTGGACAGGGGGCTCGCTCGGTACTACGAGCAGTACTTC. Translating it yields CASSLSVDRGLARYYEQYF.

The rearrangement links TRBV3-1 (or the pseudogene TRBV3-2) to TRBJ2-1; 12 positions agree with TRBD2. This CDR3 is 16 amino acids long. CDR1 and CDR2 from the germline V gene are LGHDT and YNNKEL (reference sequence). V dropped 1 base and J dropped 8; count of bases not matched to a gene: 6. CDR3 region: CASSQATSGSLDEQFF. The CDR3 DNA follows: TGTGCCAGCAGCCAAGCGACTAGCGGGAGTCTCGATGAGCAGTTCTTC.

The gene calls are TRBV5-4 and TRBJ2-5; D gene unclear. The CDR3 contains 13 residues. V dropped 0 bases and J dropped 4 bases, with 7 bases sitting between them. CDR1 and CDR2 from the germline V gene are SGHNT and YYREEE (reference sequence). CDR3 sequence: CASSLDRRETQYF. In nucleotides, the CDR3 is TGTGCCAGCAGCTTGGACAGACGAGAGACCCAGTACTTC.

This chain connects TRBV12-5 to TRBJ2-2; maybe TRBD1 (6 bases). The CDR3 covers 14 residues. V lost 6 bases to trimming and J lost 0 bases, with 8 bases between them. Germline V gene sequence: CDR1 LGHNT, CDR2 FRNRAP. The CDR3 protein is CASGGTSNTGELFF. As DNA, the CDR3 is TGTGCTAGTGGCGGGACATCGAACACCGGGGAGCTGTTTTTT.

The sample holds one count of this clone. V is TRBV9 and J is TRBJ2-2; D unclear. CDR1 and CDR2 from the germline V gene are SGDLS and YYNGEE. V shed 3 bases and J shed 3 bases, with 15 bases lying between them. The CDR3 length is 16 residues. CDR3 region: CASSAALFSYTGELFF. The CDR3 coding sequence is TGTGCCAGCAGCGCCGCCCTTTTTAGTTACACCGGGGAGCTGTTTTTT.

The chain carries TRBV6-6 and TRBJ1-6; D ambiguous. CDR3 length: 11 amino acids. Germline V gene lookup returns CDR1 MNHNY and CDR2 SVGAGI (reference sequence). The V gene lost 8 bases and the J gene lost 9 bases, with 8 bases spanning the gap. CDR3 protein: CASPYPSPLHF. CDR3 coding DNA: TGTGCCAGCCCGTACCCTTCACCCCTCCACTTT.

The chain couples TRBV12-3 or TRBV12-4 to TRBJ2-3, with D hard to call. The CDR3 runs to 13 residues. V lost 3 bases and J lost 2, with 6 bases in between. The CDR3 DNA reads as TGTGCCAGCAGTTTCCTCCTCACAGATACGCAGTATTTT. Amino acid sequence: CASSFLLTDTQYF.

V is TRBV9 and J is TRBJ2-2, with D possibly being TRBD1 or TRBD2 (6 bases each). The CDR3 is 15 amino acids. The V end was cut by 1 base, the J end by 9 bases, with 16 bases between. From germline, CDR1 is SGDLS and CDR2 YYNGEE. CDR3 bases: TGTGCCAGCAGCGTATTTGGCTTGGGGGGCAGGGAGCTGTTTTTT. Amino acid sequence: CASSVFGLGGRELFF.

The chain is built from TRBV11-1 and TRBJ1-1; D unresolved. The V gene's germline CDR1 is SGHAT and CDR2 FQDESV (reference sequence). The CDR3 totals 12 residues. The V and J ends lost 3 bases and 5 bases respectively, with 7 bases between them. The CDR3 sequence is CASSLGITEAFF. CDR3 sequence (DNA): TGTGCCAGCAGCTTGGGGATAACTGAAGCTTTCTTT.

V usage is TRBV28 and J usage is TRBJ2-1; 9 positions match TRBD2. J was trimmed by 7 bases and V by 4 bases; bases with no gene match: 14. Germline V gives CDR1 MDHEN, CDR2 SYDVKM. This CDR3 has 17 residues. CDR3 nucleotides: TGTGCCAGCAGTTCGACTCAAGCGGGAGGATCGTGGAATGAGCAGTTCTTC. Amino acids: CASSSTQAGGSWNEQFF.

The gene calls are TRBV3-1 (or the pseudogene TRBV3-2) and TRBJ2-7; no definite D call. Germline-derived CDR1 and CDR2 are LGHDT and YNNKEL (reference sequence). The CDR3 runs to 15 residues. Deletions cut 6 bases from V and 3 bases from J, with 18 bases between. The CDR3 here is CASSPRHTGHYEQYF. In DNA form, the CDR3 reads TGTGCCAGCAGTCCTCGACATACCGGCCACTACGAGCAGTACTTC.

This clone was picked up one time. The genes are TRBV27 and TRBJ1-5; the D gene is possibly TRBD1 (5 bases). Germline V CDR1 and CDR2: MNHEY, SMNVEV (reference sequence). The CDR3 length is 14 residues. The V gene lost 9 bases and the J gene lost 11 bases, with 23 bases spanning the gap. The CDR3 sequence: CARPRDSLFIAQHF. The CDR3 nucleotides are TGTGCCAGGCCCCGGGACTCCCTCTTTATAGCCCAGCATTTT.

Points on this clone: Other DNA sequences within the sample encode an identical CDR3. V usage is TRBV28 and J usage is TRBJ2-7; 9 bases fit TRBD2. Losses at the gene ends were 4 bases for V and 4 bases for J; bases not matched to a gene: 11. This CDR3 region has 16 residues. Germline V gene data show CDR1 as MDHEN and CDR2 as SYDVKM. The CDR3 is CASSSGGAGGWYEQYF. The CDR3 coding sequence is TGTGCCAGCAGTTCAGGGGGAGCGGGGGGATGGTACGAGCAGTACTTC.